The clone carrying this T cell receptor (beta chain) was seen many times. What it binds is unknown. Constant-region reverse primers amplified full-length variable regions, followed by semi-nested Nested Universal Primer A PCR. One entry per CDR3 protein results from TCRdb running MiXCR on the 5' RACE reads. The table has over 25,000 distinct CDR3 sequences, over 20% seen once. The V and J ends lost 7 bases and 3 bases, in that order; junction bases with no gene match: 8. The V gene's germline CDR1 is MNHEY and CDR2 SMNVEV (reference sequence). The CDR3 totals 15 residues. Findings and caveats of the study: Tumor-infiltrating Treg TCR alpha and beta sequences overlapped most with tumor naive CD4+ T cells, then blood naive. The larger-cohort validation was restricted to a single TCR beta V-J rearrangement rather than whole repertoires. Tumor memory CD4+ T cell TCR gene usage clustered with blood and lymph node memory CD4+ cells and lymph node naive CD4+ cells.

The sorted Tregs were CD4+CD25+CD127-/low cells. The sequencing input was tumor-infiltrating Tregs sorted from the breast tumor. This TCR derives from a female donor with breast cancer. The chain joins TRBV27 to TRBJ1-2; 10 nucleotides match TRBD1. CDR3 sequence (DNA): TGTGCCAGCAAACCCGGGACAGGGGTTGACTATGGCTACACCTTC. Its translation: CASKPGTGVDYGYTF.